Listed here are 18 T cell receptor beta chains from one sample, sequenced in a study of blood T cell repertoires in COVID-19. The repertoire was sequenced with immunoSEQ multiplex PCR; TCRdb's copy has only in-frame clones and lacks some. This sample has some 290,000 clones; approximately 87% occur once, and the top ten carry about an eighth. Input material: peripheral blood. These receptors all stem from a woman aged 25 to 39 with COVID-19, enrolled during active disease.

This clone was observed a few times. The gene calls are TRBV7-8 and TRBJ2-3; 10 nucleotides line up with TRBD2. The V gene's germline CDR1 is SGHVS and CDR2 FQNEAQ. The CDR3 length is 16 residues. Losses at the gene ends were 5 bases for V and 2 bases for J; bases not matched to a gene: 7. CDR3 amino acids: CASSRNSGGSTDTQYF. CDR3 DNA: TGTGCCAGCAGCCGTAATAGCGGGGGGTCCACAGATACGCAGTATTTT.

The chain recombines TRBV19 with TRBJ2-7; the D gene is possibly TRBD2 (6 bases). Trimming left V 6 bases short and J 2 bases short, with 17 bases between. The CDR3 extends over 15 amino acids. Germline CDR1 reads LNHDA; CDR2 reads SQIVND (reference sequence). This CDR3 is CASSPSGGGAYEQYF. The CDR3 coding sequence is TGTGCCAGTAGCCCTTCAGGTGGAGGGGCCTACGAGCAGTACTTC.

V usage is TRBV29-1 and J usage is TRBJ2-2, with a tentative D call TRBD2 (5 bases). Germline CDR1 SQVTM, CDR2 ANQGSEA. The CDR3 is 14 residues long. V lost 4 bases to trimming and J lost 6 bases, with 15 bases between them. In DNA form, the CDR3 reads TGCAGCGTTGGACGGCCAGACTACCCCGGGGAGCTGTTTTTT. Its protein is CSVGRPDYPGELFF.

The rearrangement uses TRBV27 and TRBJ1-2; D uncertain. The germline V and J ends were trimmed by 2 bases and 3 bases, with 13 bases remaining between them. CDR3 length: 15 amino acids. Per germline, CDR1 MNHEY and CDR2 SMNVEV (reference sequence). CDR3: CASSLKGGLDYGYTF. The CDR3 bases are TGTGCCAGCAGTTTAAAAGGAGGGCTTGACTATGGCTACACCTTC.

The chain employs TRBV27 and TRBJ2-1; TRBD2 matches at 9 bases. Germline lookup yields CDR1 MNHEY and CDR2 SMNVEV (reference sequence). The ends lost 3 bases at V and 8 bases at J; junction bases unmatched: 8. The CDR3 has 15 amino acids. The CDR3 here is CASSFSSGANDEQFF. For the CDR3, the DNA is TGTGCCAGCAGTTTCTCTAGCGGGGCTAACGATGAGCAGTTCTTC.

Here the CDR3 reads CASSLASTNEKLFF. In DNA form, the CDR3 reads TGTGCCAGCAGCTTAGCCAGTACTAATGAAAAACTGTTTTTT. V and J are TRBV7-9 and TRBJ1-4, with D unclear. The CDR3 totals 14 residues. From germline, CDR1 is SEHNR and CDR2 FQNEAQ (reference sequence). The V and J ends lost 0 bases and 2 bases respectively, with 4 bases between them.

The chain combines TRBV2 with TRBJ1-1; D is possibly TRBD1 (6 bases). V was shortened by 7 bases and J by 3 bases, with 18 bases between the two germline ends. Germline assignment: CDR1 SNHLY and CDR2 FYNNEI. The CDR3 has 15 amino acids. CDR3 loop: CASISRGGLDTEAFF. The CDR3 DNA is TGTGCCAGCATCTCAAGGGGGGGGCTGGACACTGAAGCTTTCTTT.

Only a few counts were recorded for this clone. The V call is TRBV5-4, the J call TRBJ2-3; 9 bases align to TRBD2. The CDR3 extends over 16 amino acids. Germline values: CDR1 SGHNT, CDR2 YYREEE (reference sequence). The junction had 8 bases not matched to a gene; V was cut back by 0 bases and J by 6 bases. The CDR3 spells CASSLGGAGGADTQYF. The CDR3 nucleotides read TGTGCCAGCAGCTTGGGAGGTGCGGGGGGGGCGGATACGCAGTATTTT. The complete variable domain, with remaining parts taken from reference TRBV5-4 and TRBJ2-3, reads ETGVTQSPTHLIKTRGQQVTLRCSSQSGHNTVSWYQQALGQGPQFIFQYYREEENGRGNFPPRFSGLQFPNYSSELNVNALELDDSALYLCASSLGGAGGADTQYFGPGTRLTVL.

The J gene is TRBJ2-5, the V gene TRBV19, with 7 bases fitting TRBD2. The CDR3 runs 14 residues. Per the germline V gene, CDR1 is LNHDA and CDR2 is SQIVND (reference sequence). J gave up 5 bases and V 7 bases, and 10 bases lay outside the gene matches. The CDR3 protein is CASNDGLGVETQYF. The DNA for the CDR3 is TGTGCCAGTAACGACGGACTAGGGGTGGAGACCCAGTACTTC.

The rearrangement joins TRBV12-3 or TRBV12-4 to TRBJ1-1, with D possibly being TRBD1 (6 bases). This CDR3 is 13 amino acids long. V was clipped by 0 bases and J by 4 bases, with 6 bases between them. The CDR3: CASSLAGGTEAFF. The CDR3 region has the DNA TGTGCCAGCAGTTTAGCAGGGGGCACTGAAGCTTTCTTT.

The rearrangement uses TRBV6-5 and TRBJ1-2; possible D gene TRBD1, 5 bases. CDR1 and CDR2 from the germline V gene are MNHEY and SVGAGI. This CDR3 comprises 14 residues. Trimming left V 2 bases short and J 1 base short, with 8 bases between. The CDR3 DNA follows: TGTGCCAGCAGTTACGACAGTTTTAACTATGGCTACACCTTC. As protein: CASSYDSFNYGYTF.

The V call is TRBV27, the J call TRBJ1-5; D gene unclear. Trimming removed 5 bases at V and 4 bases at J, with 6 bases between. CDR3 size: 12 residues. Germline CDR1 and CDR2: MNHEY and SMNVEV (reference sequence). This chain's CDR3 is CASSTANQPQHF. DNA of the CDR3: TGTGCCAGCAGTACTGCAAATCAGCCCCAGCATTTT.

This sequence joins TRBV4-1 and TRBJ1-6; 7 bases fit TRBD1. The V gene's germline CDR1 is MGHRA and CDR2 YSYEKL. V shed 1 base and J 5 bases; nucleotides not matched to a gene: 5. This CDR3 contains 16 residues. Here the CDR3 reads CASSQGQGTDNSPLHF. DNA for the CDR3: TGCGCCAGCAGCCAAGGACAGGGTACGGATAATTCACCCCTCCACTTT.

This clone was counted only a few times. This chain connects TRBV28 to TRBJ1-5; D not resolved. Germline V gene lookup returns CDR1 MDHEN and CDR2 SYDVKM. The CDR3 totals 17 residues. The V gene lost 6 bases and the J gene lost 0 bases, with 18 bases spanning the gap. The CDR3 loop reads CASSVGVFRTSNQPQHF. CDR3 DNA sequence: TGTGCCAGCAGCGTCGGGGTGTTCAGAACTAGCAATCAGCCCCAGCATTTT.

This rearrangement joins TRBV5-6 to TRBJ2-5; a possible D gene is TRBD1 (5 bases). CDR3 length equals 12 residues. The germline V gene encodes CDR1 SGHDT and CDR2 YYEEEE. The germline V and J ends were trimmed by 7 bases and 4 bases, with 11 bases remaining between them. CDR3 region: CASGHTGETQYF. The CDR3 nucleotides read TGTGCCAGCGGACACACGGGAGAGACCCAGTACTTC.

This chain uses TRBV4-1 with TRBJ2-7, with 9 bases fitting TRBD1. V was clipped by 7 bases and J by 4 bases; unmatched bases: 11. CDR3 size: 15 residues. Germline-derived CDR1 and CDR2 are MGHRA and YSYEKL. DNA for the CDR3: TGCGCCAGCACCCCAGCACAGGGGGCAGGATACGAGCAGTACTTC. Translating gives CASTPAQGAGYEQYF.

V gene TRBV2 combines with J gene TRBJ2-5; 11 bases map to TRBD1. J gave up 4 bases and V 8 bases, and 3 bases lay outside the gene matches. CDR3 length: 13 amino acids. Germline V gene sequence: CDR1 SNHLY, CDR2 FYNNEI. CDR3 loop: CASSGQGAETQYF. As DNA, the CDR3 is TGTGCCAGCTCTGGACAGGGGGCAGAGACCCAGTACTTC.

This chain connects TRBV5-1 to TRBJ1-1; D is ambiguous. CDR1 SGHRS and CDR2 YFSETQ come from the germline V gene. There are 12 residues in the CDR3. Trimming removed 5 bases at V and 4 bases at J, with 9 bases between. CDR3 sequence: CASSLTSTEAFF. The CDR3 DNA is TGCGCCAGCAGTCTTACAAGCACTGAAGCTTTCTTT.